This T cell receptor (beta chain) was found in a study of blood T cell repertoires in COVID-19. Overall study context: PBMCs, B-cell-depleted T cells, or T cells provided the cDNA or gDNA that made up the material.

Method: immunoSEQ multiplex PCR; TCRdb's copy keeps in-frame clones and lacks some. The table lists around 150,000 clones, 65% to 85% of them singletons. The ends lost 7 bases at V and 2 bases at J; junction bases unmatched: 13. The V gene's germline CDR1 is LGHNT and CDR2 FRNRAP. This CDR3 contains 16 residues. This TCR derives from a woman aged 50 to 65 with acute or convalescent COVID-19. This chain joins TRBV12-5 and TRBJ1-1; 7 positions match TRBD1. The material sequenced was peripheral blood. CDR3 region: CASVTPPDRENTEAFF. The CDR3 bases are TGTGCTAGTGTCACGCCCCCTGACAGGGAAAACACTGAAGCTTTCTTT.